This T cell receptor (beta chain) came from a study of long-term antiretroviral therapy in people with HIV. CDR3 length: 16 residues. V lost 2 bases to trimming and J lost 0 bases; unmatched junction nucleotides: 2. Per germline, CDR1 SGHAT and CDR2 FQNNGV. Investigators performed immunoSEQ version v3.0 at survey level. The study targeted 40,000-50,000 T-cell genomes per sample in sequencing. Repertoires were generated with immunoSEQ multiplex PCR, while TCRdb's copy carries only in-frame clones and drops some. This sample has more than 20,000 clones; less than 90% occur once, and the top ten carry around 3%.

This TCR was sampled from a woman aged 45-65 years with HIV. This chain joins TRBV11-2 and TRBJ2-2; 8 nucleotides match TRBD2. Source: unsorted PBMCs, taken 1.9 years after starting antiretroviral therapy. The CDR3 DNA reads TGTGCCAGCAGCTTAAGGGGACTAGCGAACACCGGGGAGCTGTTTTTT. This translates into CASSLRGLANTGELFF.